The TCR beta chain described here comes from a study of blood T cell repertoires in COVID-19. Study at large: Spain, Italy and the United States supplied samples that represented acute and convalescent COVID-19. PBMCs, B-cell-depleted T cells, or T cells provided the cDNA or gDNA that made up the material.

The CDR3 extends over 17 amino acids. V dropped 4 bases and J dropped 5; count of bases not matched to a gene: 13. Germline-derived CDR1 and CDR2 are MDHEN and SYDVKM. Authors' analysis steps: Reference gene primer amplification gave estimated nucleated cell counts. Clones were sequenced by immunoSEQ multiplex PCR, and TCRdb holds only the in-frame ones, with some missing. V, J and clone size are those of that table, while D and trimming were read from the DNA. The sample gives 250,000 to 400,000 clones, roughly 90% of which show up once; roughly 2.9% is in the top ten. Seattle patient enrollment occurred during active infection, with longitudinal follow-up thereafter.

The material sequenced was peripheral blood. The chain joins TRBV28 to TRBJ2-7; TRBD2 matches 11 bases. This TCR was sampled from a woman aged 30 to 39 with COVID-19, enrolled during active disease. CDR3 sequence reads: CASSSPKLAGGPDEQYF. CDR3 DNA: TGTGCCAGCAGTTCGCCAAAGTTAGCGGGAGGGCCCGACGAGCAGTACTTC.